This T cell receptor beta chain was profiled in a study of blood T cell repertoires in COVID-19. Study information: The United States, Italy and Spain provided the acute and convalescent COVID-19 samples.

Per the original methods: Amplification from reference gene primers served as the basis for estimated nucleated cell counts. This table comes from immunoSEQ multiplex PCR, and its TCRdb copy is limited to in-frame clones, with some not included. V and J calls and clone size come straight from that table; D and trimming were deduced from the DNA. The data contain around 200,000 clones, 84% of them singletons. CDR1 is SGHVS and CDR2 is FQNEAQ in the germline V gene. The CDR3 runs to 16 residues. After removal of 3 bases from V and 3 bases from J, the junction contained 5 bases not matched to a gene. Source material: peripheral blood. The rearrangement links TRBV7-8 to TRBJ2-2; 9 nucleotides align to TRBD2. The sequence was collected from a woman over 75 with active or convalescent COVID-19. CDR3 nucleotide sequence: TGTGCCAGCAGCTTGAGCGGGGGGCTATACACCGGGGAGCTGTTTTTT. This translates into CASSLSGGLYTGELFF.